This TCR beta chain comes out of a study of neoadjuvant anti-PD-1 for oral cavity cancer. About the research overall: Non-progressing patients received a fourth nivolumab dose near day 43, then surgery on days 50-56. Study results and caveats: Greater tumor shrinkage accompanied bigger post-treatment sizes of preexisting clones.

This clone was counted only a few times. Its specificity is not known. The time point here: after neoadjuvant nivolumab, at surgical resection. Trimming took 4 bases from V and 8 from J, leaving 11 bases between them. Per germline, CDR1 SNHLY and CDR2 FYNNEI. CDR3 length equals 13 residues. Produced via immunoSEQ multiplex PCR; TCRdb's table is partial and in-frame only. The data show about 9,200 clones, roughly 61% seen once. The TCR originated in a person aged 35-79 years with oral cavity squamous cell carcinoma. The specimen comprised tumor tissue, sampled after nivolumab (anti-PD-1) treatment. V usage is TRBV2 and J usage is TRBJ1-4; D is unresolved. The CDR3 bases are TGTGCCAGCAGTGCGCCGACGGGCGAAAAACTGTTTTTT. It is translated as CASSAPTGEKLFF.